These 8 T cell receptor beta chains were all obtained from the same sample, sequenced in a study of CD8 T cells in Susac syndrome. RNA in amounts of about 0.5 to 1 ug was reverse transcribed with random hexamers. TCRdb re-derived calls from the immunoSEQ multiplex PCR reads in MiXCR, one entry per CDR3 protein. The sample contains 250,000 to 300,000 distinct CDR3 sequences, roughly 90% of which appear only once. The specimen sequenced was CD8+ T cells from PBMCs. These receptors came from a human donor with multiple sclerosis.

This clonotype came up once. CDR3: CASGFRGGGTDTQYF. The CDR3 region has the DNA TGTGCTAGTGGTTTTAGGGGGGGCGGCACAGATACGCAGTATTTT. The V gene is TRBV12-5, the J gene TRBJ2-3; a weak D match, TRBD2 (7 bases). In germline, CDR1 is LGHNT, CDR2 FRNRAP. The CDR3 has 15 amino acids. Between the trimmed V and J ends, which lost 3 bases and 1 base, there was a span of 11 bases.

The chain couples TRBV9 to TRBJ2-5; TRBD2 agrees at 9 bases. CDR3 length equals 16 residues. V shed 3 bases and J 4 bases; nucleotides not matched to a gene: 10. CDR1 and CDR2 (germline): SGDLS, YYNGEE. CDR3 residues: CASSDKAGGGGETQYF. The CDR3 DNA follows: TGTGCCAGCAGCGACAAGGCGGGAGGGGGCGGAGAGACCCAGTACTTC.

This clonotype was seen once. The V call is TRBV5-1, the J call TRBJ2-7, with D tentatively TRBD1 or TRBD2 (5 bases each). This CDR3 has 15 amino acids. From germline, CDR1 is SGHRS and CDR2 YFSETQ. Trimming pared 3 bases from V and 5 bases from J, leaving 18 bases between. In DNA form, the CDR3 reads TGCGCCAGCAGCTACGGGACGACGGTCGGGGACGAGCAGTACTTC. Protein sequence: CASSYGTTVGDEQYF.

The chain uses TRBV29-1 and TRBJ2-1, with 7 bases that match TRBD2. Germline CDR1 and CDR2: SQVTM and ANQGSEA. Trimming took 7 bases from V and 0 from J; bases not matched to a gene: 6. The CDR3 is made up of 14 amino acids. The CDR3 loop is CSAEGGSSYNEQFF. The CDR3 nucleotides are TGCAGCGCGGAGGGCGGGAGCTCCTACAATGAGCAGTTCTTC.

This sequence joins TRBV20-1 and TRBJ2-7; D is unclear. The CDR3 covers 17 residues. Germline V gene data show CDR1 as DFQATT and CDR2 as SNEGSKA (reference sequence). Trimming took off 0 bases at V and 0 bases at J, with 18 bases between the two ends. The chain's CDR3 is CSARERPSMALSYEQYF. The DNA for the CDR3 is TGCAGTGCTAGAGAAAGGCCCTCTATGGCCCTCTCCTACGAGCAGTACTTC.

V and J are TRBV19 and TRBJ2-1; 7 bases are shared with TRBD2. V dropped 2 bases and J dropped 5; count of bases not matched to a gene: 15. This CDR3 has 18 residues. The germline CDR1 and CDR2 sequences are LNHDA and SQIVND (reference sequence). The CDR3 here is CASSIFPLWSGIHNEQFF. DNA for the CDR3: TGTGCCAGTAGTATATTTCCCCTTTGGAGCGGGATCCACAATGAGCAGTTCTTC.

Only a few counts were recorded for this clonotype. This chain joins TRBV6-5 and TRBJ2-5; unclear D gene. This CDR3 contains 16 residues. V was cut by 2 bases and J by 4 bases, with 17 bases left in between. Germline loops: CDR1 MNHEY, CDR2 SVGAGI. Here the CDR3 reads CASSYPPPGPGETQYF. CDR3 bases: TGTGCCAGCAGTTACCCCCCACCGGGTCCCGGAGAGACCCAGTACTTC.

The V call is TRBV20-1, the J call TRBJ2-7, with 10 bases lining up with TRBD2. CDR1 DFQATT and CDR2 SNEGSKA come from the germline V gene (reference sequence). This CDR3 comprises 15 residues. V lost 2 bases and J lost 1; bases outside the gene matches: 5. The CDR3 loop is CSARTRTSGSYEQYF. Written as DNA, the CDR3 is TGCAGTGCTAGAACTCGGACTAGCGGTTCCTACGAGCAGTACTTC.